What follows describes a single T cell receptor (beta chain). No antigen is known for it. Each donor's status was that of a healthy bone marrow donor. The CDR3 sequence is 13 residues long. Germline V gives CDR1 LGHNA, CDR2 YSLEER. With 6 bases removed from V and 5 bases from J, the gap between germline ends came to 13 bases. This specimen comes from a study of cytomegalovirus exposure and HLA in healthy donors. Study at large: Approximately 80 million unique TCRs from HLA-typed donors were held in an early data release.

PCR involved 60 Vbeta and 13 Jbeta primers. Using immunoSEQ multiplex PCR, the repertoire was profiled, and TCRdb retains in-frame clones only, with some absent. The sample includes 180,000 or so clones, approximately 82% seen only once; the top ten take roughly 8.2%. General study results and limits: Cytomegalovirus-associated status was assigned to roughly 160 TCR beta chains. In vitro work confirmed that a few CMV-associated chains recognize CMV antigens.

The clonotype was recovered from a woman between 35 and 50 years old in good health and CMV-seropositive. The specimen was PBMCs. The chain employs TRBV4-3 and TRBJ1-1; a weak D match, TRBD1 (5 bases). For the CDR3, the DNA is TGCGCCAGCAGGGAGGGAAGGGGAACTGAAGCTTTCTTT. It is translated as CASREGRGTEAFF.